These 16 T cell receptor beta chains share one sample of origin, sequenced in a study of shared clonotypes between healthy human individuals. Method: immunoSEQ multiplex PCR; TCRdb's copy keeps in-frame clones and lacks some. The data contain approximately 100,000 clones, around 68% of them singletons. Sequenced sample: memory CD8+ T cells sorted from blood. Subset: CD45RO+ cells pooled with CCR7-negative TemRA cells. These receptors all come from a woman aged 30 to 39 in good health.

This rearrangement joins TRBV10-2 to TRBJ1-2; D unresolved. Germline V CDR1 and CDR2: WSHSY, SAAADI. Between the trimmed V and J ends, which lost 5 bases and 4 bases, there was a span of 11 bases. This CDR3 has 13 amino acids. CDR3 DNA sequence: TGCGCCAGCAGTAACTCAGGTCCCTATGGCTACACCTTC. This codes for CASSNSGPYGYTF.

The chain couples TRBV4-1 to TRBJ1-5, with 10 positions matching TRBD1. The CDR3 runs 17 residues. V gave up 0 bases and J gave up 2 bases; unmatched junction bases: 4. CDR1 MGHRA and CDR2 YSYEKL come from the germline V gene. Written as DNA, the CDR3 is TGCGCCAGCAGCCAAGAACCCGGGACAGGGGGCAATCAGCCCCAGCATTTT. It translates to CASSQEPGTGGNQPQHF.

This clone has more than one count but fewer than ten. The genes are TRBV5-8 and TRBJ2-6; D call uncertain. The V gene lost 0 bases and the J gene lost 0 bases, with 7 bases spanning the gap. This CDR3 region has 16 residues. The V gene's germline CDR1 is SGHTS and CDR2 YDEGEE. The CDR3 nucleotides read TGTGCCAGCAGCTTGGCTTCGTTCTCTGGGGCCAACGTCCTGACTTTC. Its translation is CASSLASFSGANVLTF.

This clone was observed many times. The chain links TRBV4-2 to TRBJ2-6; D might be TRBD1 (6 bases). Germline assignment: CDR1 LGHNA and CDR2 YNFKEQ. The CDR3 covers 16 residues. The V and J ends lost 9 bases and 0 bases respectively, with 15 bases between them. The CDR3 DNA sequence: TGTGCCAGTTCTGGGGACAAGAGCTCTGGGGCCAACGTCCTGACTTTC. Translating gives CASSGDKSSGANVLTF.

The chain carries TRBV27 and TRBJ2-7; no clear D gene. Germline CDR1 and CDR2: MNHEY and SMNVEV (reference sequence). The CDR3 consists of 14 residues. V lost 3 bases and J lost 3, with 12 bases in between. The CDR3: CASSLYYSHYEQYF. The CDR3 DNA reads TGTGCCAGCAGTTTGTATTACTCCCACTACGAGCAGTACTTC.

This chain uses TRBV4-2 with TRBJ2-5, with D maybe TRBD2 (5 bases). CDR3 length: 14 amino acids. V shed 0 bases and J shed 1 base, with 6 bases lying between them. Germline V gene lookup returns CDR1 LGHNA and CDR2 YNFKEQ. The CDR3 sequence: CASSQEGSQETQYF. The CDR3 nucleotides are TGTGCCAGCAGCCAAGAGGGGAGCCAAGAGACCCAGTACTTC.

The V gene is TRBV5-1, the J gene TRBJ2-5; D might be TRBD2 (6 bases). Germline CDR1 SGHRS, CDR2 YFSETQ. The V and J ends lost 4 bases and 5 bases respectively, with 18 bases between them. The CDR3 has 15 amino acids. The CDR3 spells CASSLVVPGVETQYF. CDR3 DNA sequence: TGCGCCAGCAGCCTAGTGGTGCCGGGGGTGGAGACCCAGTACTTC.

The V call is TRBV10-1, the J call TRBJ2-1; TRBD2 matches 11 bases. CDR1 WNHNN and CDR2 SYGVQD come from the germline V gene (reference sequence). The CDR3 contains 17 residues. V gave up 6 bases and J gave up 2 bases; unmatched junction bases: 9. The DNA for the CDR3 is TGCGCCAGCAGCGGCGGAGGACTAGCGGGTGCCTACAATGAGCAGTTCTTC. Amino acids: CASSGGGLAGAYNEQFF.

This clone appeared a few times. V gene TRBV16 combines with J gene TRBJ2-7; 12 nucleotides line up with TRBD1. CDR1 and CDR2 (germline): KGHSY, FQNENV. Trimming took 5 bases from V and 3 from J; bases not matched to a gene: 11. The CDR3 extends over 17 amino acids. The CDR3 DNA follows: TGTGCCAGCAGCGATGGGACAGGGGGCGCGGTAAGCTACGAGCAGTACTTC. As protein: CASSDGTGGAVSYEQYF.

V is TRBV19 and J is TRBJ2-3; TRBD1 might be the D (5 bases). V lost 6 bases to trimming and J lost 4 bases, with 5 bases between them. The germline gives CDR1 LNHDA, CDR2 SQIVND (reference sequence). The CDR3 spans 11 residues. The CDR3 sequence: CASRGPDTQYF. The CDR3 nucleotides read TGTGCCAGTAGGGGGCCAGATACGCAGTATTTT. Drawing the rest from reference TRBV19 and TRBJ2-3, the complete variable domain is DGGITQSPKYLFRKEGQNVTLSCEQNLNHDAMYWYRQDPGQGLRLIYYSQIVNDFQKGDIAEGYSVSREKKESFPLTVTSAQKNPTAFYLCASRGPDTQYFGPGTRLTVL.

Only a few counts were recorded for this clone. The chain carries TRBV6-4 and TRBJ1-5; a possible D gene is TRBD1 (6 bases). The germline CDR1 and CDR2 sequences are MRHNA and SNTAGT. The CDR3 has 13 amino acids. V dropped 3 bases and J dropped 7 bases, with 10 bases sitting between them. The CDR3 nucleotides are TGTGCCAGCAGTGAGGGGGCAAACCAGCCCCAGCATTTT. Its protein product is CASSEGANQPQHF.

V usage is TRBV4-1 and J usage is TRBJ1-1; D may be TRBD1 (5 bases). V gave up 5 bases and J gave up 5 bases, with 12 bases separating them. The CDR3 sequence is 13 residues long. Germline V lookup: CDR1 MGHRA, CDR2 YSYEKL. CDR3 residues: CASSFQGMTEAFF. The CDR3, as DNA: TGCGCCAGCAGCTTTCAGGGAATGACTGAAGCTTTCTTT.

The rearrangement uses TRBV19 and TRBJ1-1; D unclear. Germline V gene lookup returns CDR1 LNHDA and CDR2 SQIVND (reference sequence). This CDR3 contains 8 residues. V shed 10 bases and J shed 3 bases, with 0 bases lying between them. CDR3 coding DNA: TGTGCCAACACTGAAGCTTTCTTT. Amino acids: CANTEAFF.

This chain joins TRBV19 and TRBJ1-1, with a tentative D call TRBD1 (5 bases). The CDR3 runs 13 residues. V was trimmed by 6 bases and J by 1 base, leaving 9 bases between them. The germline CDR1 and CDR2 sequences are LNHDA and SQIVND (reference sequence). The CDR3 DNA is TGTGCCAGTAGCCTGGGGGGGAACACTGAAGCTTTCTTT. Translation: CASSLGGNTEAFF. The full variable domain, rest sourced from reference TRBV19 and TRBJ1-1, is DGGITQSPKYLFRKEGQNVTLSCEQNLNHDAMYWYRQDPGQGLRLIYYSQIVNDFQKGDIAEGYSVSREKKESFPLTVTSAQKNPTAFYLCASSLGGNTEAFFGQGTRLTVV.

The rearrangement uses TRBV11-3 and TRBJ2-7; tentative D call: TRBD1 (5 bases). CDR3 length equals 15 residues. Germline lookup yields CDR1 SGHNT and CDR2 YENEEA. Trimming pared 1 base from V and 7 bases from J, leaving 17 bases between. The CDR3 region has the DNA TGTGCCAGCAGCTTAGGAGTCGGGCCCCCAGGGGAGCAGTACTTC. Its translation: CASSLGVGPPGEQYF. Full variable domain (rest looked up from reference TRBV11-3 and TRBJ2-7): EAGVVQSPRYKIIEKKQPVAFWCNPISGHNTLYWYLQNLGQGPELLIRYENEEAVDDSQLPKDRFSAERLKGVDSTLKIQPAELGDSAVYLCASSLGVGPPGEQYFGPGTRLTVT.

The chain joins TRBV6-1 to TRBJ1-4; 7 bases fit TRBD1. The CDR3 has 15 residues. Per germline, CDR1 MNHNS and CDR2 SASEGT. V lost 3 bases, J lost 2 bases, and 3 bases stayed unmatched. The CDR3 nucleotides read TGTGCCAGCAGTGATGAGACAGGGACTAATGAAAAACTGTTTTTT. Amino acid sequence: CASSDETGTNEKLFF.